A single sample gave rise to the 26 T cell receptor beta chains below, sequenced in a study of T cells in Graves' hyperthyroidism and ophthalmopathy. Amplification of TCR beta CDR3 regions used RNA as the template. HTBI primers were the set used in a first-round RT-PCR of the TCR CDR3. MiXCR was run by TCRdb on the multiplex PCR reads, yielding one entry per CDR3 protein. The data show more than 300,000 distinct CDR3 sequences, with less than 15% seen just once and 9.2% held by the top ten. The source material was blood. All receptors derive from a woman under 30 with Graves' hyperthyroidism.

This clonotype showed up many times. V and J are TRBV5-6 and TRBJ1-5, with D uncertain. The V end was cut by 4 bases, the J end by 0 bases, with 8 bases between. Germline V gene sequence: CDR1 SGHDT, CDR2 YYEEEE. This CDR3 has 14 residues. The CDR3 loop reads CASSVGHSNQPQHF. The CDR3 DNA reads TGTGCCAGCAGCGTAGGCCATAGCAATCAGCCCCAGCATTTT.

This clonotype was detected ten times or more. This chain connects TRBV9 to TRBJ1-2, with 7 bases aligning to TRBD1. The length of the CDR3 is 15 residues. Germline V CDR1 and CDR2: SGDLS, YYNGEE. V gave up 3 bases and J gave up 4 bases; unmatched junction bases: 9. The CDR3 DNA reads TGTGCCAGCAGCGCTGGTCAGGGGGGGACCTATGGCTACACCTTC. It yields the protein CASSAGQGGTYGYTF.

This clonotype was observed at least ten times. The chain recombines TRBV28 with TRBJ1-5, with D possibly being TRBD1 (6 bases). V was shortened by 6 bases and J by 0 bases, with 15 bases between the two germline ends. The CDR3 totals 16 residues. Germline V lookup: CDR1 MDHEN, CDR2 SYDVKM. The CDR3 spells CASSKGDLNSNQPQHF. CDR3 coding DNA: TGTGCCAGCAGCAAGGGGGACCTCAATAGCAATCAGCCCCAGCATTTT.

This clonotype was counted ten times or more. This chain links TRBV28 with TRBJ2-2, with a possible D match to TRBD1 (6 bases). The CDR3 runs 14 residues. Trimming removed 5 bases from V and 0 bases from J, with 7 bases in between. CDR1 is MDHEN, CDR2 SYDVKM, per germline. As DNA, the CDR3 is TGTGCCAGCAGTACAGGGACGAACACCGGGGAGCTGTTTTTT. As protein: CASSTGTNTGELFF.

The CDR3 DNA reads TGCAGTGCTAGATGGGGAAGTGAGCAGTACTTC. Its protein product is CSARWGSEQYF. The rearrangement joins TRBV20-1 to TRBJ2-7; unclear D gene. Germline CDR1 and CDR2: DFQATT and SNEGSKA (reference sequence). The CDR3 length is 11 residues. V gave up 2 bases and J gave up 7 bases, with 9 bases separating them.

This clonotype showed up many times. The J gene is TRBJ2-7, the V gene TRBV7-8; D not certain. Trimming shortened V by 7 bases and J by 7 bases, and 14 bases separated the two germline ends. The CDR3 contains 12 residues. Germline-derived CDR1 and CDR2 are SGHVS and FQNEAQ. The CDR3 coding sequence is TGTGCCAGCACCTCTTACGGGTTGGAGCAGTACTTC. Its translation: CASTSYGLEQYF.

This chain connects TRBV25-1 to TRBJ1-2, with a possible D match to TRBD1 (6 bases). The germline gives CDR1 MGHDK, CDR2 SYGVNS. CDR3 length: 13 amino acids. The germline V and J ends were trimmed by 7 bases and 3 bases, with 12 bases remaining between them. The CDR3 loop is CASKRGSDYGYTF. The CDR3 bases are TGTGCCAGCAAGAGGGGGTCCGACTATGGCTACACCTTC.

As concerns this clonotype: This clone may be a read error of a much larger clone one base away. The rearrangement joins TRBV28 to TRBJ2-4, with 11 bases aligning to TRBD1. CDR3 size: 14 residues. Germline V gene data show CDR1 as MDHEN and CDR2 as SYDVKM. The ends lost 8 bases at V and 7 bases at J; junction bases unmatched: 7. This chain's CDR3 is CASGSGTGGNIQYF. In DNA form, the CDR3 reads TGTGCCAGCGGTTCCGGGACAGGGGGGAACATTCAGTACTTC.

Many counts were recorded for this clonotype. The chain's CDR3 is CASRDSRSYEQYF. CDR3 bases: TGTGCCAGCAGGGACAGTAGGTCCTACGAGCAGTACTTC. J is TRBJ2-7 and V is TRBV2, with D tentatively TRBD1 (6 bases). Germline V CDR1 and CDR2: SNHLY, FYNNEI. The CDR3 consists of 13 residues. Deletions cut 6 bases from V and 1 base from J, with 10 bases between.

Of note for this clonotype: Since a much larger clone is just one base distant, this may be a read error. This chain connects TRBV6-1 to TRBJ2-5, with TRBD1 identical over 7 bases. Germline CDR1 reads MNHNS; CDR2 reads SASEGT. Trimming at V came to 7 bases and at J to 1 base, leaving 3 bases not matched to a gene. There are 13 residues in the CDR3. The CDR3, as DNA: TGTGCCAGCACCCGGGACAGCCAAGAGACCCAGTACTTC. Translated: CASTRDSQETQYF.

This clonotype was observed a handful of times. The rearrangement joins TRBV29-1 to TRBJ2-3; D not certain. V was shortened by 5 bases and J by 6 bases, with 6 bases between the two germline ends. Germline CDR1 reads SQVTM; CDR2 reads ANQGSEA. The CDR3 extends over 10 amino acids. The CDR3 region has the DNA TGCAGCGTTTTGGGGGATACGCAGTATTTT. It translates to CSVLGDTQYF.

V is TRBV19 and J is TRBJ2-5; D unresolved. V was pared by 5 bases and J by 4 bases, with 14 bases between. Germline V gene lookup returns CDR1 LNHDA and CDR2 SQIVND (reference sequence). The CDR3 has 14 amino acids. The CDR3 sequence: CASSLDSLPETQYF. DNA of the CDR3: TGTGCCAGTAGTCTCGACTCCTTACCAGAGACCCAGTACTTC.

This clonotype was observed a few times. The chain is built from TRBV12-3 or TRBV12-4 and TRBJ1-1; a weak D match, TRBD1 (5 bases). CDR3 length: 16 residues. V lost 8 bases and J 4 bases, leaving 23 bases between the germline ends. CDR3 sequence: CASCWEGTFKGTEAFF. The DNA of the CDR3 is TGTGCCAGCTGCTGGGAGGGGACGTTTAAGGGCACTGAAGCTTTCTTT.

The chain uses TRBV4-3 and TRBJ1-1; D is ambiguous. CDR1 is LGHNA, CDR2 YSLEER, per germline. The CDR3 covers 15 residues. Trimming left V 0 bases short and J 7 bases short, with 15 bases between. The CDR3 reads CASSQDSGRRVEAFF. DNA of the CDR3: TGCGCCAGCAGCCAAGATTCCGGCAGAAGAGTTGAAGCTTTCTTT.

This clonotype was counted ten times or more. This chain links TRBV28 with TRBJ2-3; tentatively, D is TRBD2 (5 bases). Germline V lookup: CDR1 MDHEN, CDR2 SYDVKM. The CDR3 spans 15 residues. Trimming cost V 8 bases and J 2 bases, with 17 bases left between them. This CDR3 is CASWTPGGDTDTQYF. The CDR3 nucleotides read TGTGCCAGCTGGACCCCAGGAGGTGACACAGATACGCAGTATTTT.

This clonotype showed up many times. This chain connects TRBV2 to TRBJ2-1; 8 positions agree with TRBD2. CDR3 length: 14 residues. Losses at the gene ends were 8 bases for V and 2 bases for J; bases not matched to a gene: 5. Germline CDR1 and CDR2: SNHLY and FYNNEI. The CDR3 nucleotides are TGTGCCAGCCTGGCGGGAGGCCCCTACAATGAGCAGTTCTTC. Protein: CASLAGGPYNEQFF.

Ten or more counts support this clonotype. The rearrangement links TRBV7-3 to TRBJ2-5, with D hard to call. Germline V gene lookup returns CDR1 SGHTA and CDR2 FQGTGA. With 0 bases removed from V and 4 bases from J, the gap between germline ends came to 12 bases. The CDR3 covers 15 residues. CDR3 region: CASSLTGLMGETQYF. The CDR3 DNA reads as TGTGCCAGCAGCTTAACGGGGTTGATGGGAGAGACCCAGTACTTC.

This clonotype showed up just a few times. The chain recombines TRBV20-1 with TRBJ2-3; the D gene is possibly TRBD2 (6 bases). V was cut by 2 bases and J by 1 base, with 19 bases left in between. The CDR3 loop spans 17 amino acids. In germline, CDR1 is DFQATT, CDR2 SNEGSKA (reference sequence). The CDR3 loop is CSARQFTGTWGTDTQYF. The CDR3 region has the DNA TGCAGTGCTAGACAATTCACCGGGACTTGGGGCACAGATACGCAGTATTTT.

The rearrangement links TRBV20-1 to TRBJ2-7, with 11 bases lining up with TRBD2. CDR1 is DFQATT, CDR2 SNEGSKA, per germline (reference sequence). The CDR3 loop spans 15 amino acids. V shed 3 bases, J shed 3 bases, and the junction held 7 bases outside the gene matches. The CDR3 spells CSARLRLAGHYEQYF. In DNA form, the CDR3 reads TGCAGTGCTAGGCTTAGACTAGCGGGACACTACGAGCAGTACTTC.

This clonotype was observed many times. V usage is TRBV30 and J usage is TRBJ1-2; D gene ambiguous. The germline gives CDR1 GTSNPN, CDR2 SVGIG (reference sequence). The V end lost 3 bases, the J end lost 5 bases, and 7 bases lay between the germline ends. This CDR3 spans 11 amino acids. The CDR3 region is CAWSAGYGYTF. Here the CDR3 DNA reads TGTGCCTGGAGCGCGGGATATGGCTACACCTTC. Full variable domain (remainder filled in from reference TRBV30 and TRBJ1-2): SQTIHQWPATLVQPVGSPLSLECTVEGTSNPNLYWYRQAAGRGLQLLFYSVGIGQISSEVPQNLSASRPQDRQFILSSKKLLLSDSGFYLCAWSAGYGYTFGSGTRLTVV.

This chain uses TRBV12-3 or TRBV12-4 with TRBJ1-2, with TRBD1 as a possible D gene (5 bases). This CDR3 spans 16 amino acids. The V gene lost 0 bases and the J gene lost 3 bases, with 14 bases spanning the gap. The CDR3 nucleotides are TGTGCCAGCAGTTTAGCGCCGGGGGACTCATACTATGGCTACACCTTC. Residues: CASSLAPGDSYYGYTF.

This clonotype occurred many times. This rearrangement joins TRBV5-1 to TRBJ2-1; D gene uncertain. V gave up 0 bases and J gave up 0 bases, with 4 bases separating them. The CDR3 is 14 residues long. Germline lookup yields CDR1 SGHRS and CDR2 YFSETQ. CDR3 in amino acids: CASSLGISYNEQFF. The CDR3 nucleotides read TGCGCCAGCAGCTTGGGAATCTCCTACAATGAGCAGTTCTTC.

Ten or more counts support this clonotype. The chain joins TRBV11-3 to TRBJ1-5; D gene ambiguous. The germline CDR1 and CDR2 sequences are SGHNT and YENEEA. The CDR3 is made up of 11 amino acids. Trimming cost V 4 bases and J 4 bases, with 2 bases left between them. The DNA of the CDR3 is TGTGCCAGCAGCTGGAATCAGCCCCAGCATTTT. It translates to CASSWNQPQHF.

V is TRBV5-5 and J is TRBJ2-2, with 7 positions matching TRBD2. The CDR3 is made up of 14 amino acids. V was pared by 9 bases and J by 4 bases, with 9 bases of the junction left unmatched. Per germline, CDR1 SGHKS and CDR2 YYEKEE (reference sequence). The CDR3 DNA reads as TGTGCCACCGGGGCGGGAGAGGGCACCGGGGAGCTGTTTTTT. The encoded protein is CATGAGEGTGELFF.

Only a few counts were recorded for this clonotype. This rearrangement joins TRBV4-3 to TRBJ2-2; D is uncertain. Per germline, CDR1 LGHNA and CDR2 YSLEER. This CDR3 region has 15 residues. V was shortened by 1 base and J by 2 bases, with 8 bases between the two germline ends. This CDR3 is CASSQGGSNTGELFF. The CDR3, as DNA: TGCGCCAGCAGCCAAGGAGGTTCTAACACCGGGGAGCTGTTTTTT.

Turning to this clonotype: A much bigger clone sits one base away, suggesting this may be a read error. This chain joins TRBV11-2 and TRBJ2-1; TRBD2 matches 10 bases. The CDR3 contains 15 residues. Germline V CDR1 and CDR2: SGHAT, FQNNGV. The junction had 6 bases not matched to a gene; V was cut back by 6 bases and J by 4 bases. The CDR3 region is CASRLGLAEYNEQFF. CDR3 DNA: TGTGCCAGCAGACTCGGACTAGCGGAATACAATGAGCAGTTCTTC.